Listed below are T cell receptor beta chains from one sample, sequenced in a study of blood T cell repertoires in COVID-19. TCRdb keeps only in-frame clones here, not all; method: immunoSEQ multiplex PCR. The sample contains approximately 220,000 clones, roughly 84% of which appear only once. Sequenced: peripheral blood. The receptors were gathered from a man aged 35-49 years with acute or convalescent COVID-19. The CDR3 runs from the conserved cysteine through the conserved F or W. Each record gives: J gene, V gene, D gene, clone size, CDR3 protein, CDR3 DNA. D genes are given only for firm matches. Size values are once, few and many counts, or a class for expanded clones, and some rows have none.

J gene: TRBJ1-2; V gene: TRBV6-2/TRBV6-3; D gene: NA; clone size: once; CDR3 protein: CASSRTYSTAPHGYTF; CDR3 DNA: TGTGCCAGCAGCCGCACTTACTCGACAGCCCCCCATGGCTACACCTTC
J gene: TRBJ1-1; V gene: TRBV12-3/TRBV12-4; D gene: NA; clone size: NA; CDR3 protein: CASSLTGNTEAFF; CDR3 DNA: TGTGCCAGCAGTTTGACGGGGAACACTGAAGCTTTCTTT
J gene: TRBJ2-1; V gene: TRBV30; D gene: NA; clone size: NA; CDR3 protein: CAWTPGLHWEQFF; CDR3 DNA: TGTGCCTGGACACCGGGACTGCACTGGGAGCAGTTCTTC
J gene: TRBJ2-5; V gene: TRBV27; D gene: NA; clone size: NA; CDR3 protein: CASSRSGETQYF; CDR3 DNA: TGTGCCAGCAGTCGCTCCGGGGAGACCCAGTACTTC
J gene: TRBJ1-2; V gene: TRBV19; D gene: NA; clone size: NA; CDR3 protein: CASRRPGGQGNGYTF; CDR3 DNA: TGTGCCAGTAGACGTCCCGGGGGGCAAGGTAATGGCTACACCTTC
J gene: TRBJ2-1; V gene: TRBV6-4; D gene: NA; clone size: NA; CDR3 protein: CASSEGKGGHEQFF; CDR3 DNA: TGTGCCAGCAGTGAGGGAAAGGGCGGGCATGAGCAGTTCTTC
J gene: TRBJ1-2; V gene: TRBV3-1/TRBV3-2; D gene: TRBD1; clone size: NA; CDR3 protein: CASSLDPGQGNNGYTF; CDR3 DNA: TGTGCCAGCAGTCTGGATCCGGGACAGGGGAATAATGGCTACACCTTC
J gene: TRBJ2-1; V gene: TRBV4-1; D gene: TRBD2; clone size: NA; CDR3 protein: CASSPLALTGTSGSSYNEQFF; CDR3 DNA: TGCGCCAGCAGCCCCCTGGCGTTGACAGGGACTAGCGGGAGTTCCTACAATGAGCAGTTCTTC
J gene: TRBJ1-5; V gene: TRBV10-3; D gene: TRBD1; clone size: few; CDR3 protein: CAISDPSAGGWDQPQHF; CDR3 DNA: TGTGCCATCAGTGACCCTTCCGCAGGGGGTTGGGATCAGCCCCAGCATTTT
J gene: TRBJ2-7; V gene: TRBV7-9; D gene: TRBD1; clone size: many; CDR3 protein: CASSLAGQGYEQYF; CDR3 DNA: TGTGCCAGCAGCTTAGCGGGACAGGGCTACGAGCAGTACTTC
J gene: TRBJ1-1; V gene: TRBV7-7; D gene: TRBD1; clone size: NA; CDR3 protein: CASSLSGGTEAFF; CDR3 DNA: TGTGCCAGCAGCTTGTCAGGGGGTACTGAAGCTTTCTTT
J gene: TRBJ1-2; V gene: TRBV5-1; D gene: NA; clone size: NA; CDR3 protein: CASSLGPQGYTF; CDR3 DNA: TGCGCCAGCAGCTTGGGGCCTCAAGGCTACACCTTC
J gene: TRBJ2-3; V gene: TRBV27; D gene: TRBD2; clone size: NA; CDR3 protein: CASSLSGRGADTQYF; CDR3 DNA: TGTGCCAGCAGCCTCAGCGGGAGAGGGGCAGATACGCAGTATTTT
J gene: TRBJ2-1; V gene: TRBV27; D gene: TRBD2; clone size: once; CDR3 protein: CASSPREGGEQFF; CDR3 DNA: TGTGCCAGCAGCCCTAGGGAGGGAGGTGAGCAGTTCTTC
J gene: TRBJ2-7; V gene: TRBV20-1; D gene: NA; clone size: NA; CDR3 protein: CSASQGPHEQYF; CDR3 DNA: TGCAGTGCTAGTCAGGGGCCCCACGAGCAGTACTTC
J gene: TRBJ2-3; V gene: TRBV6-5; D gene: TRBD2; clone size: NA; CDR3 protein: CASSFLGRAGDTQYF; CDR3 DNA: TGTGCCAGCAGTTTCCTCGGGAGGGCCGGGGATACGCAGTATTTT
J gene: TRBJ1-2; V gene: TRBV30; D gene: TRBD1; clone size: NA; CDR3 protein: CASTGGEGYTF; CDR3 DNA: TGTGCCTCCACAGGGGGCGAGGGCTACACCTTC
J gene: TRBJ2-3; V gene: TRBV21-1; D gene: NA; clone size: NA; CDR3 protein: CASSPGSSGISSGTDTQYF; CDR3 DNA: TGTGCCAGCAGCCCCGGAAGTAGCGGGATCAGCTCGGGCACAGATACGCAGTATTTT
J gene: TRBJ1-2; V gene: TRBV5-1; D gene: NA; clone size: NA; CDR3 protein: CASKAGWGPGYGYTF; CDR3 DNA: TGCGCCAGCAAAGCTGGATGGGGGCCTGGCTATGGCTACACCTTC
J gene: TRBJ1-5; V gene: TRBV19; D gene: TRBD1; clone size: NA; CDR3 protein: CAWQDREGDQPQHF; CDR3 DNA: TGTGCCTGGCAGGACAGGGAGGGAGATCAGCCCCAGCATTTT
J gene: TRBJ1-1; V gene: TRBV2; D gene: NA; clone size: NA; CDR3 protein: CASSEDDRTNTEAFF; CDR3 DNA: TGTGCCAGCAGTGAAGATGACAGAACGAACACTGAAGCTTTCTTT
J gene: TRBJ1-5; V gene: TRBV19; D gene: NA; clone size: few; CDR3 protein: CASSMGAKQPQHF; CDR3 DNA: TGTGCCAGTAGTATGGGGGCGAAACAGCCCCAGCATTTT
J gene: TRBJ1-1; V gene: TRBV5-1; D gene: TRBD1; clone size: NA; CDR3 protein: CASRLITGGLEAFF; CDR3 DNA: TGCGCCAGCAGACTTATTACAGGGGGCCTTGAAGCTTTCTTT